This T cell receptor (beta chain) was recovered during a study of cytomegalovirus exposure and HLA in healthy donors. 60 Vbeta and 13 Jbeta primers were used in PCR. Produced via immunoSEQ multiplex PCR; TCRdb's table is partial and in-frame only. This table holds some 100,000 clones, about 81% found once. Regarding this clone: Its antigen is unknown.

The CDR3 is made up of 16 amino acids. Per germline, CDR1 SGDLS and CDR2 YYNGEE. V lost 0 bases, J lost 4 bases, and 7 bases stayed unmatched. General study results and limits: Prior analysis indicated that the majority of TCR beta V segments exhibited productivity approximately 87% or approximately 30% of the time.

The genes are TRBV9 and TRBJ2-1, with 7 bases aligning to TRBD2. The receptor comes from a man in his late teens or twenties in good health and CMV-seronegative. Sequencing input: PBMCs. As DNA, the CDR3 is TGTGCCAGCAGCGTAGCGGTGGGAGGGATTTACAATGAGCAGTTCTTC. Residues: CASSVAVGGIYNEQFF.